The sequence of this T cell receptor beta chain was determined in a study of OX40 agonist ivuxolimab in advanced cancers. In the study overall: The costimulatory receptor OX40 (CD134) was targeted by ivuxolimab, a fully human IgG2 agonistic monoclonal antibody. Patients were allowed to have had prior anti-PD-1, anti-PD-L1 or anti-CTLA-4 therapy, and approximately 39% of the dose-escalation patients had been treated with checkpoint inhibitors. Partial responses were achieved by three dose-escalation patients, of whom one had hepatocellular carcinoma and two had cutaneous melanoma. The paper reports the monotherapy dose-escalation portion (N of about 50 patients) of the phase I ivuxolimab trial. The purpose of peripheral TCRbeta sequencing was to test whether ivuxolimab changed TCR sequence diversity and led to clonal T-cell expansion. The dose-escalation cohort was 82.7% male with a mean age of about 54 years, ranging from 23 to 79. Intravenous ivuxolimab was administered to patients every 2 weeks at six dose levels: 0.01, 0.1, 0.3, 1.5, 3 and 10 mg/kg. Of the roughly 52 patients in dose escalation, about 20 had hepatocellular carcinoma, about 15 had melanoma, 9 had renal cell carcinoma and 9 had head and neck cancer. General findings and caveats noted by the study authors: Which antigens the clonally expanded peripheral T cells were specific for was not determined. At doses from 0.1 to 3.0 mg/kg, clonal expansion was seen in both CD4+ and CD8+ blood T cells between baseline and week 6. After ivuxolimab, more expanded clones were found on average in CD8+ T cells than in CD4+ T cells. In the 0.1-3.0 mg/kg groups, partial responders were among the patients with the lowest normalized peripheral clonal expansion, particularly in CD8+ T cells. Low levels of normalized T-cell clonal expansion were also shown by some nonresponding patients.

Patients with autoimmune disease history or receiving systemic immunosuppression were excluded from the trial. Peripheral blood for TCR sequencing was collected from all dose cohorts at baseline, on cycle 4 day 1, and on cycle 7 day 1. Samples came from an open-label, multicenter, first-in-human phase I dose-escalation trial of ivuxolimab. Adults with locally advanced or metastatic melanoma, renal cell carcinoma, hepatocellular carcinoma or head and neck squamous cell carcinoma were enrolled in the trial. CD4+ and CD8+ T cells were sorted separately from peripheral blood before TCR sequencing. Note on this clone: It has no known antigen specificity. Base qualities are not at hand, and no much larger clone is one base apart.

Spanning cysteine to phenylalanine, the CDR3 consists of 13 amino acids. This entry keeps only the CDR3 DNA: 39 bases, framed from base 1. Via the germline V gene, CDR1 is MGHDK and CDR2 SYGVNS. Ends trimmed: V by 6 bases, J by 7 bases; bases unmatched to a gene: 4. Genomic DNA was isolated from the sorted cells so that the TCRbeta CDR3 region could be sequenced. The immunoSEQ Assay was used for sequencing of TCRbeta CDR3 regions. Here the immuneACCESS table is served through TCRdb, limited to in-frame sequences with V and J called. Missing clones are a known gap in these copies; in checked studies unresolved V genes cover under half, and the rest lacks a known reason. The sample table records approximately 82,000 clones; approximately 90% of these occur just once. Of the sample, around 2% is held by the ten largest clones.

Sequences were derived from CD4+ or CD8+ T cells sorted from blood, sampled in a trial of the OX40 agonist ivuxolimab. This TCR was sampled from an adult with an advanced solid tumor such as melanoma, head and neck, liver or kidney cancer. The chain was built from TRBV25-1 and TRBJ2-1, with 9 bases in between that match TRBD2. The sequenced DNA: TGTGCCAGCAGACTAGCGGGTGGGAATGAGCAGTTCTTC. Translated, it reads CASRLAGGNEQFF.